One TCR beta chain is described in this entry. What it binds is not known. The sample comes from a study of T-cell reconstitution after alpha-beta-depleted transplantation in children. Regarding the study as a whole: At the one-year point after transplant, T-cell counts and TCRbeta diversity were found to come mostly from T cells that had been newly produced. Alpha-beta T cells present about two months after transplant were reported to originate from several hundred expanded graft clones.

V was pared by 4 bases and J by 3 bases, with 12 bases between. CDR1 is DFQATT, CDR2 SNEGSKA, per germline (reference sequence). The CDR3 sequence is 13 residues long. As it was prepared, the TCRbeta library received unique molecular identifiers. TCRdb re-called the PCR reads through MiXCR, storing one row per CDR3 protein. This sample has 780,000 or so distinct CDR3 sequences, with roughly 15% found just once. The sequenced sample was PBMCs, mostly from graft donor cells, obtained 360 days after TCRalphabeta/CD19-depleted stem cell transplant. This clonotype originated in a male patient younger than 18 who had a stem cell transplant for acute lymphoblastic leukemia, so the T cells may come from the graft donor. The gene calls are TRBV20-1 and TRBJ1-1, with D unclear. The CDR3 is CSATGPLDTEAFF. CDR3 nucleotides: TGCAGTGCTACCGGGCCCCTGGACACTGAAGCTTTCTTT.